One TCR beta chain is described in this entry. Its antigen is as yet unknown. Germline V gene sequence: CDR1 KGHSH, CDR2 LQKENI. This CDR3 is 15 amino acids long. J was trimmed by 7 bases and V by 6 bases; bases with no gene match: 9. Profiled with immunoSEQ multiplex PCR; TCRdb holds only in-frame clones, not every one. The sample lists approximately 120,000 clones; approximately 88% were seen once. This sample stems from a study of T cell responses to AZD1222 COVID-19 vaccine. Whole-study findings and limits: Baseline seropositivity occurred in only six or seven AZD1222 recipients.

The sequence came from an adult in good health. The V and J genes are TRBV18 and TRBJ2-4, with 10 bases fitting TRBD2. Sequencing used peripheral blood, obtained on day 0 of AZD1222 vaccination. CDR3 region: CASSPETSGFNIQYF. CDR3 in DNA: TGTGCCAGCTCGCCGGAGACTAGCGGGTTTAACATTCAGTACTTC.